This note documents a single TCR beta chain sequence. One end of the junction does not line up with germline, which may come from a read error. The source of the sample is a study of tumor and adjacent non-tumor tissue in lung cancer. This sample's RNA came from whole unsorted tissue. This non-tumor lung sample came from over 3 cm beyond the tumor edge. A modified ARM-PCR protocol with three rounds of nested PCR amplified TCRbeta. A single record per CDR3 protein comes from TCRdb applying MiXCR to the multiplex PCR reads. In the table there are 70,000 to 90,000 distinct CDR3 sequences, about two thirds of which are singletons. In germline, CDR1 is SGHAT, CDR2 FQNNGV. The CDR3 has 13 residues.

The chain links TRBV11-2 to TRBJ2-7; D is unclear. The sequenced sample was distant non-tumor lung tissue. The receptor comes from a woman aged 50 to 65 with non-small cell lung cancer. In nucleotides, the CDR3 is TGTGGCACCAGCTTCGCGGCTGGGTACGAACAGTACTTC. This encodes CGTSFAAGYEQYF.